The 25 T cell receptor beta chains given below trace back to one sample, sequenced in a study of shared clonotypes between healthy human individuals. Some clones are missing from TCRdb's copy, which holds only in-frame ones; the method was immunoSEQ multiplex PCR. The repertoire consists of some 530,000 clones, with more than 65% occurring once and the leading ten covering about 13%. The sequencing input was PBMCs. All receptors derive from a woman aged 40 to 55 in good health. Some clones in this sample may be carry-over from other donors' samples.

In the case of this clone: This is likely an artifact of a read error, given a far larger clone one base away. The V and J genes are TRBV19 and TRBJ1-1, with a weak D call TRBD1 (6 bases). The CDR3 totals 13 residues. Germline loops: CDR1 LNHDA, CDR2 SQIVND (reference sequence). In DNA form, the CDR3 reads TGTGCCAGTCAGCAGGGGTTGAACACTGAAGCTTCCTTT. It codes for CASQQGLNTEASF.

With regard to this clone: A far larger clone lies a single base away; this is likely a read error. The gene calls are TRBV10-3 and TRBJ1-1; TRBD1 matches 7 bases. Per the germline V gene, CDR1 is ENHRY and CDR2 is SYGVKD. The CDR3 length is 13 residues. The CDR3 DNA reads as TGTGCCATAGCGACAGGGAGTGACACTGAAACTTTCTTT. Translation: CAIATGSDTETFF.

The chain's CDR3 is CASSEYGGRATDTQYF. The CDR3 DNA reads as TGTGCCAGCAGTGAATATGGCGGGAGGGCCACAGATACGCAGTATTTT. The chain uses TRBV25-1 and TRBJ2-3; TRBD2 agrees at 9 bases. The CDR3 has 16 amino acids. Germline trimming cut 0 bases from V and 2 bases from J; bases unmatched to any gene: 3. CDR1 is MGHDK, CDR2 SYGVNS, per germline.

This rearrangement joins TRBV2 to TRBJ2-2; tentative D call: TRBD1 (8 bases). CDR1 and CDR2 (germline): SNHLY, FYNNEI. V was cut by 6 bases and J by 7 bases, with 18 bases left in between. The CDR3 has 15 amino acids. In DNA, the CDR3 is TGTGCCAGCAGCGGCACCACAGGGGGGGACGGGGAGCTGTTTTTT. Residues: CASSGTTGGDGELFF.

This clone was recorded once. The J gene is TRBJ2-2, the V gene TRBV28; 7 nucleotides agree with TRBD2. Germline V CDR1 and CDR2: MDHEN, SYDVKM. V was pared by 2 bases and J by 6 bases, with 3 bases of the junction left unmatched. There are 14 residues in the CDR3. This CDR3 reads CASSLGGSPGELFF. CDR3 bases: TGTGCCAGCAGTTTAGGCGGGAGCCCCGGGGAGCTGTTTTTT.

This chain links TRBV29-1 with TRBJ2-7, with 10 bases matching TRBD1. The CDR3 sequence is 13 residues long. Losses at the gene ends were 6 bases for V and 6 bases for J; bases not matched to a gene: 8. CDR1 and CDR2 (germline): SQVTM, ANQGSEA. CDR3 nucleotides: TGCAGCGTCCCCGGGACAGGGGTTGCCGAGCAGTACTTC. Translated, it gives CSVPGTGVAEQYF.

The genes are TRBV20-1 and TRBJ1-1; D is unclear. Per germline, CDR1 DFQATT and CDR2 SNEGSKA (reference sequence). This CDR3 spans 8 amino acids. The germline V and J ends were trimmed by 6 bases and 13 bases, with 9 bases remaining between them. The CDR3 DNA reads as TGCAGTGCCATAACGGGTTTCTTT. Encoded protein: CSAITGFF.

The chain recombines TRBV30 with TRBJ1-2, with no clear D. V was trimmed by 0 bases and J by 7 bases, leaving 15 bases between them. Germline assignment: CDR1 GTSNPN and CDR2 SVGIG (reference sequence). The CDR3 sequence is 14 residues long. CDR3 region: CAWSVLSGTGGYTF. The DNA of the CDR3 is TGTGCCTGGAGTGTACTGTCGGGTACGGGTGGCTACACCTTC.

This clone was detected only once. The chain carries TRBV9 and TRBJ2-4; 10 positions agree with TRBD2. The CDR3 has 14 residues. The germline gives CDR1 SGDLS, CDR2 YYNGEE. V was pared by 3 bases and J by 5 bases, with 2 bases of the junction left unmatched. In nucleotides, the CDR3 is TGTGCCAGCAGCGGCGGACTAGCGGAAAACATTCAGTACTTC. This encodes CASSGGLAENIQYF.

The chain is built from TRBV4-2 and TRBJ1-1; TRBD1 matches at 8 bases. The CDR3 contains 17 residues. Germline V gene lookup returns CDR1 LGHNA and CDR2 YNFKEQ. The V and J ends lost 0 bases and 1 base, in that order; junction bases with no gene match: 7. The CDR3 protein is CASSQDLTGVKNTEAFF. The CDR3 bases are TGTGCCAGCAGCCAAGATTTGACAGGGGTTAAGAACACTGAAGCTTTCTTT.

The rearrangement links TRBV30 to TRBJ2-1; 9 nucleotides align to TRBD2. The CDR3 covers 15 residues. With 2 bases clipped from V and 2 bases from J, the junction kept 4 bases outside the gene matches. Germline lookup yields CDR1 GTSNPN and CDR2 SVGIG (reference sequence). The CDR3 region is CAWSLASGTYNEQFF. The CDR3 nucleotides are TGTGCCTGGAGTCTAGCTAGCGGGACCTACAATGAGCAGTTCTTC.

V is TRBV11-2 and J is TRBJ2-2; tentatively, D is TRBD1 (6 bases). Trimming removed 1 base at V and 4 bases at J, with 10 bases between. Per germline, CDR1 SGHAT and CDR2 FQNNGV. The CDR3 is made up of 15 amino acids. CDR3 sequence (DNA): TGTGCCAGCAGCTTAGGGGGACAACCCACCGGGGAGCTGTTTTTT. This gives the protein CASSLGGQPTGELFF.

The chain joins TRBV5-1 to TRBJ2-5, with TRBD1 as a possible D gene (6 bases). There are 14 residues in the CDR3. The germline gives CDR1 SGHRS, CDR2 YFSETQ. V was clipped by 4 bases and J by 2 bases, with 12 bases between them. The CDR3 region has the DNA TGCGCCAGCAGCGGGCAGGGGTTTCAAGAGACCCAGTACTTC. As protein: CASSGQGFQETQYF.

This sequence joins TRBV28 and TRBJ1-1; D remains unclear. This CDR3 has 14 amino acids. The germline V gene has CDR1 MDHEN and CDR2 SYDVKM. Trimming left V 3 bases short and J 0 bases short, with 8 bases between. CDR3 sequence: CASSFGILNTEAFF. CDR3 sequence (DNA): TGTGCCAGCAGTTTCGGCATTCTGAACACTGAAGCTTTCTTT.

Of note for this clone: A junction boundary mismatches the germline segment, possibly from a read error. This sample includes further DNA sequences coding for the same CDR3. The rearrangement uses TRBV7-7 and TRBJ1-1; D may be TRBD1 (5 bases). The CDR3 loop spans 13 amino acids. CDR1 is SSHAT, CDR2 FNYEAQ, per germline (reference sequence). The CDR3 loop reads CASSLDRNTEAFF. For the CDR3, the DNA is TGTGCTAGCAGCTTAGACAGGAACACTGAAGCTTTCTTT.

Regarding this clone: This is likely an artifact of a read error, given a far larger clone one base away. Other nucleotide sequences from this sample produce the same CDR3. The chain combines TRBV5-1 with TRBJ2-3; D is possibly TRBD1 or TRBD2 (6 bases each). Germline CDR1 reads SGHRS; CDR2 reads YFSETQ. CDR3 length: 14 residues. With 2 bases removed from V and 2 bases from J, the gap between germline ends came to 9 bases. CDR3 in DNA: TGCGCCAGCAGCTTTGGGGGGCCCACAGATACGCAGTATTTT. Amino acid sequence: CASSFGGPTDTQYF.

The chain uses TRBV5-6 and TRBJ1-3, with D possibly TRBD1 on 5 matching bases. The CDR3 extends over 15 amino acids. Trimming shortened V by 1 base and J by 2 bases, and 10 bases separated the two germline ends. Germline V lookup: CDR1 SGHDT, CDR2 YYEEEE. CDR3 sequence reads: CASSLSMGAGNTIYF. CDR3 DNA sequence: TGTGCCAGCAGCTTGTCTATGGGGGCTGGAAACACCATATATTTT.

CDR3 bases: TGTGCCAGCAGTGACTGGGGGACAGGGGTCGCCTACGAGCAGTACTTC. Protein sequence: CASSDWGTGVAYEQYF. The chain employs TRBV6-1 and TRBJ2-7; 10 nucleotides align to TRBD1. CDR1 is MNHNS and CDR2 is SASEGT in the germline V gene. The V segment lost 3 bases and the J segment 2 bases; nucleotides outside the gene matches: 7. This CDR3 is 16 amino acids long.

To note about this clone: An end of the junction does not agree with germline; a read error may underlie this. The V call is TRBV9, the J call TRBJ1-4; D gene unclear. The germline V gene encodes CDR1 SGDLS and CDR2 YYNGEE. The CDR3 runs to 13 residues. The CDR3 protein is CASSGITTEKLFF. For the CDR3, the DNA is TGTGCCAGCAGCGGGATAACTACTGAAAAACTGTTTTTT.

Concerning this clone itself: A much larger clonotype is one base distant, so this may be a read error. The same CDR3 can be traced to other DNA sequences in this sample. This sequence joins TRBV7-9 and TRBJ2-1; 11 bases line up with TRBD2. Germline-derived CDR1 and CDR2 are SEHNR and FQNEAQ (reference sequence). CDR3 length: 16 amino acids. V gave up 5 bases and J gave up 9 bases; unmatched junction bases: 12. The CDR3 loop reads CASSRAGTSGRGEQFF. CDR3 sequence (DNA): TGTGCCAGCAGCAGAGCCGGGACTAGCGGTAGAGGTGAGCAGTTCTTC.

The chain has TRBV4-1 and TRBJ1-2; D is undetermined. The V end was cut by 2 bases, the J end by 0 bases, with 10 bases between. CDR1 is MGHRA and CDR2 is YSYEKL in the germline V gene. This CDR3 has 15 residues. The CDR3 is CASSQSQLANYGYTF. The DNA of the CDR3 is TGCGCCAGCAGCCAATCCCAGCTTGCTAACTATGGCTACACCTTC.

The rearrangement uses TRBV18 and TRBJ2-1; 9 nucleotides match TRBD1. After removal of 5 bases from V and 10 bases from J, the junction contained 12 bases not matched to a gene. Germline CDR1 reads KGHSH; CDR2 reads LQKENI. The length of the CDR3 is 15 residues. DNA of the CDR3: TGTGCCAGCTCAAGGGACAGGGCTCGATCATGGGAGCAGTTCTTC. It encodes CASSRDRARSWEQFF.

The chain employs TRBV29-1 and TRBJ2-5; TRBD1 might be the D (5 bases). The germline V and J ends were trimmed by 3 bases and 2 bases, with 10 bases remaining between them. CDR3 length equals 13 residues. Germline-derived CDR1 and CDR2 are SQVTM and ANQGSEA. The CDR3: CSVEGQPQETQYF. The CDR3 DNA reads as TGCAGCGTTGAGGGGCAGCCACAAGAGACCCAGTACTTC.

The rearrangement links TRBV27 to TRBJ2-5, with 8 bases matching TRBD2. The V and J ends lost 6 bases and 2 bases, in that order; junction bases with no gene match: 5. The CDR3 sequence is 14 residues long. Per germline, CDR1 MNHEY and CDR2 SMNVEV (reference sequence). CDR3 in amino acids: CASRDLAGQETQYF. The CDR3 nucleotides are TGTGCCAGCAGGGACCTAGCGGGTCAAGAGACCCAGTACTTC.

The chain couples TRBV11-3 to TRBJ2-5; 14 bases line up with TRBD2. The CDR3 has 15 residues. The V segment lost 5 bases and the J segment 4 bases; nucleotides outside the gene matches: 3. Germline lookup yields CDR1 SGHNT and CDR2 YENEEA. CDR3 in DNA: TGTGCCAGCAGCCCGGGACTAGCGGGAGCAGAGACCCAGTACTTC. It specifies CASSPGLAGAETQYF.